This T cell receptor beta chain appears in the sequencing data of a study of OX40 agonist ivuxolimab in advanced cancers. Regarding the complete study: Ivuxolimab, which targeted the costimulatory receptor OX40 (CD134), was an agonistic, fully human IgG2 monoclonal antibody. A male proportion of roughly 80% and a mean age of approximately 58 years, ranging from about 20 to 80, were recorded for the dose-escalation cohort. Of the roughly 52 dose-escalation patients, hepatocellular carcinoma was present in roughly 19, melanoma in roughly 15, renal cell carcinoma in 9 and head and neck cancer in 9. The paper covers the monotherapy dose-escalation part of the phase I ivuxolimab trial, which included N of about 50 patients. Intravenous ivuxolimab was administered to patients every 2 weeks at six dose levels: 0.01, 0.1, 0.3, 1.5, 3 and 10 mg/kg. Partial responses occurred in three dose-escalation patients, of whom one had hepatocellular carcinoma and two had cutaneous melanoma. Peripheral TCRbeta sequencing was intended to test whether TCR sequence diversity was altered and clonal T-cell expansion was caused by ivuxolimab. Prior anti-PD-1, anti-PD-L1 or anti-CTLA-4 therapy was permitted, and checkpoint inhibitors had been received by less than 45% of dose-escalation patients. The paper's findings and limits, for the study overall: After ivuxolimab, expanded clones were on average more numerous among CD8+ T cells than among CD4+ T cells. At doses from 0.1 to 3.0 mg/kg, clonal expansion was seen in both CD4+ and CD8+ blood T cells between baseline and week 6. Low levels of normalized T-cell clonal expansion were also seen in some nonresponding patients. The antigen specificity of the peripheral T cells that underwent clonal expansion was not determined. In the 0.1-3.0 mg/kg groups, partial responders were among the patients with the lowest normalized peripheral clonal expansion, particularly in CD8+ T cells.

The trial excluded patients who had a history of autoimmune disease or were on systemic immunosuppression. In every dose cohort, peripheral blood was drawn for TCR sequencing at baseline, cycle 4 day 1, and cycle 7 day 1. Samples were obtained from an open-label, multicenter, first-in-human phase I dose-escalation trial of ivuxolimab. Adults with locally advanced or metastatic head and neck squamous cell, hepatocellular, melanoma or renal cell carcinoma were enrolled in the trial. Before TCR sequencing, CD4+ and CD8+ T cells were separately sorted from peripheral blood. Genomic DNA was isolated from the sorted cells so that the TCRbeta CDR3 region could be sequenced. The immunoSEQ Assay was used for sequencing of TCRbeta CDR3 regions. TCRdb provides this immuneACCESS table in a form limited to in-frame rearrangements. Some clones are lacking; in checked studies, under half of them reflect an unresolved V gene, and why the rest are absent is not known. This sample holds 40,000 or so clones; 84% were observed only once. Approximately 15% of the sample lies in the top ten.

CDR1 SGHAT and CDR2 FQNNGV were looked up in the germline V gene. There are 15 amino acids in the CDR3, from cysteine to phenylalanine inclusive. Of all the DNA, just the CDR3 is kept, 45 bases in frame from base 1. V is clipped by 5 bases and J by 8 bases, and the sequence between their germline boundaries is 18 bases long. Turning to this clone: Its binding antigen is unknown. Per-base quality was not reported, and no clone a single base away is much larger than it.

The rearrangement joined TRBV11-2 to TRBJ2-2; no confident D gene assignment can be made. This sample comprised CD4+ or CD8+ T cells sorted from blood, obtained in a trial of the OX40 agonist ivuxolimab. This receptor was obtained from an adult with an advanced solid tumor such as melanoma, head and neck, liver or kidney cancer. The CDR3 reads CASSQDGPPSGELFF. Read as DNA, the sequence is TGTGCCAGCAGCCAAGACGGGCCCCCGAGTGGGGAGCTGTTTTTT.